What follows are 31 T cell receptor beta chains derived from one specimen sequenced in a study of cytomegalovirus exposure and HLA in healthy donors. Assay used: immunoSEQ multiplex PCR; TCRdb lists only in-frame clones, some missing. Found here are around 60,000 clones, 90% to 96% of them singletons; the top ten hold under 1.5%. The specimen sequenced was PBMCs. The receptors originated from a woman aged 18 to 35 in good health and CMV-seronegative.

The chain has TRBV12-5 and TRBJ2-1, with D unresolved. Germline CDR1 and CDR2: LGHNT and FRNRAP. The CDR3 extends over 16 amino acids. V was pared by 7 bases and J by 4 bases, with 20 bases between. The CDR3 DNA follows: TGTGCTAGTGCCTTACAGAGTGGGCTTGGGTACAATGAGCAGTTCTTC. Translating gives CASALQSGLGYNEQFF.

This chain links TRBV6-1 with TRBJ1-4; maybe TRBD1 (6 bases). Germline CDR1 MNHNS, CDR2 SASEGT. V was trimmed by 10 bases and J by 8 bases, leaving 17 bases between them. This CDR3 is built from 13 residues. Here the CDR3 DNA reads TGTGCCACCCAGTCACAGGGAGAGGAAAAACTGTTTTTT. It encodes CATQSQGEEKLFF.

The chain links TRBV30 to TRBJ1-1; D is undetermined. The ends were cut back, 1 base at V and 4 bases at J, with 4 bases in the middle. CDR1 is GTSNPN, CDR2 SVGIG, per germline (reference sequence). The CDR3 consists of 11 residues. The CDR3 DNA reads as TGTGCCTGGAGTGGGAGCACTGAAGCTTTCTTT. Protein: CAWSGSTEAFF.

This chain connects TRBV9 to TRBJ2-1, with 8 nucleotides matching TRBD1. Trimming removed 0 bases from V and 1 base from J; junction bases left unmatched: 9. The CDR3 runs 18 residues. Germline CDR1 is SGDLS and CDR2 is YYNGEE. The CDR3 loop reads CASSVGAGGRRSYNEQFF. Written as DNA, the CDR3 is TGTGCCAGCAGCGTAGGGGCAGGGGGCCGAAGGTCCTACAATGAGCAGTTCTTC. The entire variable domain, with the rest obtained from reference TRBV9 and TRBJ2-1, is as follows: DSGVTQTPKHLITATGQRVTLRCSPRSGDLSVYWYQQSLDQGLQFLIQYYNGEERAKGNILERFSAQQFPDLHSELNLSSLELGDSALYFCASSVGAGGRRSYNEQFFGPGTRLTVL.

This chain connects TRBV28 to TRBJ2-4, with 13 bases identical to TRBD2. The CDR3 runs to 17 residues. Trimming took 6 bases from V and 0 from J; bases not matched to a gene: 5. Germline V gives CDR1 MDHEN, CDR2 SYDVKM. CDR3 residues: CASRPGLAGVAKNIQYF. The CDR3 DNA reads as TGTGCCAGCAGACCCGGACTAGCGGGGGTAGCCAAAAACATTCAGTACTTC.

The chain combines TRBV7-9 with TRBJ1-2; maybe TRBD1 (6 bases). The CDR3 runs to 13 residues. V dropped 5 bases and J dropped 1 base, with 8 bases sitting between them. Germline CDR1 is SEHNR and CDR2 is FQNEAQ (reference sequence). The CDR3 sequence: CASSGGNNYGYTF. The DNA of the CDR3 is TGTGCCAGCAGCGGGGGCAATAACTATGGCTACACCTTC.

The chain has TRBV25-1 and TRBJ2-6; possibly TRBD2 for D (5 bases). Germline values: CDR1 MGHDK, CDR2 SYGVNS. The length of the CDR3 is 15 residues. Trimming removed 5 bases at V and 0 bases at J, with 8 bases between. CDR3 nucleotides: TGTGCCAGCAGTAGCCGGGGCTCTGGGGCCAACGTCCTGACTTTC. Amino acids: CASSSRGSGANVLTF.

CDR3 in DNA: TGTGCCACGTCACCATCTAGCGGGGTTGTAGATACGCAGTATTTT. Translating it yields CATSPSSGVVDTQYF. The rearrangement uses TRBV7-8 and TRBJ2-3, with 9 positions matching TRBD2. This CDR3 has 15 amino acids. The germline CDR1 and CDR2 sequences are SGHVS and FQNEAQ. V shed 10 bases and J 5 bases; nucleotides not matched to a gene: 13. Filled out from reference TRBV7-8 and TRBJ2-3, the complete variable domain reads GAGVSQSPRYKVAKRGQDVALRCDPISGHVSLFWYQQALGQGPEFLTYFQNEAQLDKSGLPSDRFFAERPEGSVSTLKIQRTQQEDSAVYLCATSPSSGVVDTQYFGPGTRLTVL.

This clone was seen only once. The CDR3 sequence: CASGSEKQRVDTQYF. Here the CDR3 DNA reads TGCGCCAGCGGGTCAGAGAAACAACGGGTGGATACGCAGTATTTT. This sequence joins TRBV10-2 and TRBJ2-3; D call uncertain. Germline-derived CDR1 and CDR2 are WSHSY and SAAADI. The CDR3 spans 15 residues. Trimming removed 8 bases from V and 6 bases from J, with 21 bases in between.

This chain joins TRBV10-3 and TRBJ2-1, with 8 bases aligning to TRBD1. With V trimmed by 5 bases and J by 4 bases, 4 bases remained unmatched. Germline loops: CDR1 ENHRY, CDR2 SYGVKD. The CDR3 totals 14 residues. CDR3 DNA: TGTGCCATCAGTCCTCAGGGGGCTTACAATGAGCAGTTCTTC. Translating it yields CAISPQGAYNEQFF.

The genes are TRBV6-5 and TRBJ2-3, with 8 bases aligning to TRBD2. V gave up 2 bases and J gave up 4 bases; unmatched junction bases: 5. Germline CDR1 reads MNHEY; CDR2 reads SVGAGI. The CDR3 loop spans 15 amino acids. CDR3 in amino acids: CASSYRGGGADTQYF. Written as DNA, the CDR3 is TGTGCCAGCAGTTACCGGGGGGGCGGCGCAGATACGCAGTATTTT.

This rearrangement joins TRBV7-3 to TRBJ2-5; 7 nucleotides line up with TRBD2. V trimming: 5 bases; J trimming: 1 base; junction bases outside the gene matches: 10. The CDR3 extends over 16 amino acids. Per germline, CDR1 SGHTA and CDR2 FQGTGA. DNA for the CDR3: TGTGCCAGCAGCCCCACGGGGGGACTAACCCAAGAGACCCAGTACTTC. Protein: CASSPTGGLTQETQYF.

The chain employs TRBV13 and TRBJ2-7, with 10 bases matching TRBD1. Germline-derived CDR1 and CDR2 are PRHDT and FYEKMQ (reference sequence). Trimming cost V 5 bases and J 6 bases; bases outside gene matches: 7. The CDR3 consists of 14 residues. This CDR3 reads CASSLRTGGSEQYF. The CDR3 region has the DNA TGTGCCAGCAGCCTCCGGACAGGGGGAAGCGAGCAGTACTTC.

The genes are TRBV27 and TRBJ2-7; weak D call: TRBD2 (5 bases). CDR3 size: 16 residues. CDR1 MNHEY and CDR2 SMNVEV come from the germline V gene (reference sequence). V was cut by 3 bases and J by 3 bases, with 18 bases left in between. CDR3 in amino acids: CASSLGPPGVNYEQYF. CDR3 nucleotide sequence: TGTGCCAGCAGTTTGGGCCCCCCCGGGGTCAACTACGAGCAGTACTTC.

CDR3 residues: CASSAPGSGRATHEQFF. The CDR3 nucleotides read TGTGCCAGCAGCGCCCCCGGTAGCGGGAGGGCCACCCATGAGCAGTTCTTC. This chain links TRBV9 with TRBJ2-1; 11 bases are shared with TRBD2. Germline V lookup: CDR1 SGDLS, CDR2 YYNGEE. The CDR3 loop spans 17 amino acids. Trimming took 3 bases from V and 8 from J; bases not matched to a gene: 13.

Only one count was recorded for this clone. The V call is TRBV28, the J call TRBJ1-2; D possibly corresponds to TRBD1 (5 bases). V lost 10 bases and J 1 base, leaving 10 bases between the germline ends. This CDR3 is built from 12 residues. Per the germline V gene, CDR1 is MDHEN and CDR2 is SYDVKM. The CDR3 nucleotides read TGTGCCACCGGGGGGGTTAACTATGGCTACACCTTC. Translation gives CATGGVNYGYTF.

This chain uses TRBV28 with TRBJ1-5; D gene ambiguous. The CDR3 has 16 residues. Looked up from germline, CDR1 is MDHEN and CDR2 is SYDVKM. Trimming took 5 bases from V and 4 from J, leaving 18 bases between them. Here the CDR3 reads CASSPWAQRENQPQHF. Written as DNA, the CDR3 is TGTGCCAGCAGTCCATGGGCCCAGAGGGAGAATCAGCCCCAGCATTTT.

This clone was counted only a few times. J is TRBJ2-3 and V is TRBV15; TRBD1 aligns across 8 bases. V gave up 4 bases and J gave up 6 bases; unmatched junction bases: 9. The CDR3 covers 15 residues. CDR1 is LNHNV and CDR2 is YYDKDF in the germline V gene (reference sequence). Here the CDR3 reads CATSTSPGGADTQYF. The CDR3 DNA is TGTGCCACCAGCACCAGCCCAGGGGGCGCGGATACGCAGTATTTT.

The chain employs TRBV15 and TRBJ2-3, with D perhaps TRBD1 (6 bases). Trimming took off 7 bases at V and 2 bases at J, with 16 bases between the two ends. Germline CDR1 reads LNHNV; CDR2 reads YYDKDF (reference sequence). This CDR3 region has 15 residues. The CDR3: CATTRDGDNTDTQYF. The CDR3 DNA reads as TGTGCCACCACCCGAGATGGGGACAACACAGATACGCAGTATTTT.

V gene TRBV4-3 combines with J gene TRBJ1-5, with a weak D call TRBD1 (5 bases). Germline assignment: CDR1 LGHNA and CDR2 YSLEER. This CDR3 has 15 residues. V was cut by 4 bases and J by 2 bases, with 12 bases left in between. For the CDR3, the DNA is TGCGCCAGCAGCCGAGGACCGGGGGGCAATCAGCCCCAGCATTTT. Amino acids: CASSRGPGGNQPQHF.

The rearrangement links TRBV5-6 to TRBJ1-1; possibly TRBD1 for D (6 bases). The V gene lost 4 bases and the J gene lost 4 bases, with 23 bases spanning the gap. The CDR3 consists of 17 residues. Germline loops: CDR1 SGHDT, CDR2 YYEEEE. The CDR3 nucleotides read TGTGCCAGCAGCCGATTAGCCTACAGGGTTGGGGTCACTGAAGCTTTCTTT. Translation: CASSRLAYRVGVTEAFF. Full variable domain (remainder filled in from reference TRBV5-6 and TRBJ1-1): DAGVTQSPTHLIKTRGQQVTLRCSPKSGHDTVSWYQQALGQGPQFIFQYYEEEERQRGNFPDRFSGHQFPNYSSELNVNALLLGDSALYLCASSRLAYRVGVTEAFFGQGTRLTVV.

The chain links TRBV2 to TRBJ2-7; 9 nucleotides align to TRBD1. Per germline, CDR1 SNHLY and CDR2 FYNNEI. V lost 7 bases to trimming and J lost 4 bases; unmatched junction nucleotides: 5. This CDR3 spans 13 amino acids. CDR3 nucleotides: TGTGCCAGCAACAACAGGGGGCAGTACGAGCAGTACTTC. Translating gives CASNNRGQYEQYF.

The chain links TRBV15 to TRBJ2-5, with 8 bases that match TRBD1. V dropped 2 bases and J dropped 3; count of bases not matched to a gene: 11. CDR1 LNHNV and CDR2 YYDKDF come from the germline V gene (reference sequence). This CDR3 region has 17 residues. CDR3 loop: CATSRNPVGTGEETQYF. In nucleotides, the CDR3 is TGTGCCACCAGCAGAAACCCCGTAGGGACAGGAGAAGAGACCCAGTACTTC. The entire variable domain, with the rest obtained from reference TRBV15 and TRBJ2-5, is as follows: DAMVIQNPRYQVTQFGKPVTLSCSQTLNHNVMYWYQQKSSQAPKLLFHYYDKDFNNEADTPDNFQSRRPNTSFCFLDIRSPGLGDTAMYLCATSRNPVGTGEETQYFGPGTRLLVL.

This chain uses TRBV7-2 with TRBJ2-7, with TRBD1 matching over 12 bases. The CDR3 has 15 amino acids. V dropped 5 bases and J dropped 4; count of bases not matched to a gene: 6. In germline, CDR1 is SGHTA, CDR2 FQGNSA. The CDR3 loop reads CASSPRDRGPYEQYF. Written as DNA, the CDR3 is TGTGCCAGCAGCCCCCGGGACAGGGGGCCTTACGAGCAGTACTTC.

This chain connects TRBV6-5 to TRBJ2-1, with a tentative D call TRBD1 (6 bases). Germline V CDR1 and CDR2: MNHEY, SVGAGI. The V end lost 2 bases, the J end lost 10 bases, and 15 bases lay between the germline ends. The CDR3 is 14 amino acids. The CDR3 is CASSYLDRPGEQFF. The CDR3 region has the DNA TGTGCCAGCAGTTACCTTGACAGGCCCGGGGAGCAGTTCTTC.

This chain joins TRBV14 and TRBJ2-2; D may be TRBD2 (5 bases). The CDR3 sequence is 12 residues long. Trimming left V 4 bases short and J 6 bases short, with 6 bases between. In germline, CDR1 is SGHDN, CDR2 FVKESK. The CDR3 spells CASSPGAGELFF. The DNA of the CDR3 is TGTGCCAGCAGCCCCGGGGCCGGGGAGCTGTTTTTT.

This sequence joins TRBV5-1 and TRBJ1-4; no definite D call. Germline V CDR1 and CDR2: SGHRS, YFSETQ. V was trimmed by 4 bases and J by 6 bases, leaving 16 bases between them. This CDR3 is built from 15 residues. Written as DNA, the CDR3 is TGCGCCAGCAGCCCCCGGAGGGCTGGGGATGAAAAACTGTTTTTT. Residues: CASSPRRAGDEKLFF.

The chain recombines TRBV27 with TRBJ2-2; 9 bases match TRBD1. The V and J ends lost 6 bases and 8 bases, in that order; junction bases with no gene match: 16. Germline V CDR1 and CDR2: MNHEY, SMNVEV (reference sequence). The CDR3 has 17 residues. CDR3 loop: CASSLVPPGQGYGELFF. The CDR3 bases are TGTGCCAGCAGCTTAGTTCCTCCGGGACAGGGTTATGGGGAGCTGTTTTTT.

This clone has just a few counts. The chain carries TRBV6-5 and TRBJ2-7; possibly TRBD2 for D (6 bases). Germline lookup yields CDR1 MNHEY and CDR2 SVGAGI. V lost 2 bases, J lost 7 bases, and 6 bases lay in between. The CDR3 is 11 amino acids. DNA of the CDR3: TGTGCCAGCAGTTACGGGGGGGAGCAGTACTTC. It yields the protein CASSYGGEQYF.

The gene calls are TRBV28 and TRBJ1-5; TRBD1 matches 7 bases. Per the germline V gene, CDR1 is MDHEN and CDR2 is SYDVKM. After removal of 6 bases from V and 3 bases from J, the junction contained 5 bases not matched to a gene. The CDR3 sequence is 14 residues long. CDR3 amino acids: CASSLGGPNQPQHF. The CDR3 coding sequence is TGTGCCAGCAGCCTAGGGGGCCCCAATCAGCCCCAGCATTTT.

V and J are TRBV7-9 and TRBJ2-1; 7 bases match TRBD1. This CDR3 has 15 residues. V lost 7 bases and J lost 2; bases outside the gene matches: 8. CDR1 is SEHNR and CDR2 is FQNEAQ in the germline V gene (reference sequence). CDR3 loop: CASTLGGAPYNEQFF. In DNA form, the CDR3 reads TGTGCCAGCACCCTAGGGGGCGCGCCCTACAATGAGCAGTTCTTC.